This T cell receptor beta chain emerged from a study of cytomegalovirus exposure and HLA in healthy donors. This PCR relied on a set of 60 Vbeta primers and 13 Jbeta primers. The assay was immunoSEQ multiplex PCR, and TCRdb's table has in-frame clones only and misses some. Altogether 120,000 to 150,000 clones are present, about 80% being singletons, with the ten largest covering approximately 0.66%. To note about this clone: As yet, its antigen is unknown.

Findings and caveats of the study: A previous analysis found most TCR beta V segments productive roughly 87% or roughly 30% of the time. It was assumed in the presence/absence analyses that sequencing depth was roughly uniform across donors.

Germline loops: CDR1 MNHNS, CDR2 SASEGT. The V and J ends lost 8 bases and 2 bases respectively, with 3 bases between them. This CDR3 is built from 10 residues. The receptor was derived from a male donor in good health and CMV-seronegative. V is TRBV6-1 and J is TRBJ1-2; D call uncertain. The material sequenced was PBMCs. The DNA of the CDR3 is TGTGCCAGCGAGAACTATGGCTACACCTTC. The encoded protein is CASENYGYTF.